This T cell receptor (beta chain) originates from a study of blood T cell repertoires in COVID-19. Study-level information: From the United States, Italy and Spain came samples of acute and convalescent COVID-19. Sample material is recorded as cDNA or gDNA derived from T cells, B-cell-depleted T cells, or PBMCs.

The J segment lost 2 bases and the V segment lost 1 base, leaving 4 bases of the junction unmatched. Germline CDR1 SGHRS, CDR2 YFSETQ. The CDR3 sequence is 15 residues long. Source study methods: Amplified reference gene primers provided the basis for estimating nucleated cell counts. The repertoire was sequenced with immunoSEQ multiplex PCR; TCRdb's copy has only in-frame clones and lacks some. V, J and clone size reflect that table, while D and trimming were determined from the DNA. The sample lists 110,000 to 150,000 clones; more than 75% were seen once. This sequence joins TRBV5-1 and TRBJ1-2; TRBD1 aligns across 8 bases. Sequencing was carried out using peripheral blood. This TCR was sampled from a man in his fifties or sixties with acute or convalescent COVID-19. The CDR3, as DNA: TGCGCCAGCAGCTTGCCCGGGACAGGAAACTATGGCTACACCTTC. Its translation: CASSLPGTGNYGYTF.